Sequencing of this T cell receptor (beta chain) was carried out in a study of cytomegalovirus exposure and HLA in healthy donors. The PCR used 60 Vbeta and 13 Jbeta primers. Sequencing used immunoSEQ multiplex PCR; TCRdb keeps in-frame clones, though not all of them. The sample has fewer than 110,000 clones, 77% seen once; the top ten hold roughly 4.2%. A word on this clone: Its specificity is not known.

Study results and caveats: Rarity characterized most TCR sequences, yet some public TCRs appeared in many donors.

V trimming: 1 base; J trimming: 4 bases; junction bases outside the gene matches: 7. The CDR3 length is 16 residues. Looked up from germline, CDR1 is SEHNR and CDR2 is FQNEAQ (reference sequence). Sequencing used PBMCs. This clonotype originated in a male donor in good health and CMV-seronegative. This chain joins TRBV7-9 and TRBJ2-1; 7 nucleotides agree with TRBD2. The chain's CDR3 is CASSLVGRGVYNEQFF. The CDR3 nucleotides are TGTGCCAGCAGCTTAGTCGGTCGGGGGGTGTACAATGAGCAGTTCTTC.